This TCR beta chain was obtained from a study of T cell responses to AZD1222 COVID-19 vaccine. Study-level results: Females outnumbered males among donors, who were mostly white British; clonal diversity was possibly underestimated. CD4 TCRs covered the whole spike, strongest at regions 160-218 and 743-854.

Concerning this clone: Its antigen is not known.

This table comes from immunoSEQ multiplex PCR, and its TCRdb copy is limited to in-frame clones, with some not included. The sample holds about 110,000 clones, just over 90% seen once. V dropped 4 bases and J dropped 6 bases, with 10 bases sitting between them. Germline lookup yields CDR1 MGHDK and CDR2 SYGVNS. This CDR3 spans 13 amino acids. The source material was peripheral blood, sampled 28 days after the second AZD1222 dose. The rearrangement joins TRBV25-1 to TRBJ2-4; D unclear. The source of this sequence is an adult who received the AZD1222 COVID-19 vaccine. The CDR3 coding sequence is TGTGCCAGCAGTGTCAATTCGGGAAACATTCAGTACTTC. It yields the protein CASSVNSGNIQYF.